The text below deals with one T cell receptor beta chain. This sample is drawn from a study of blood T cell repertoires in COVID-19. Study-level background: Spain, Italy and the United States supplied samples that represented acute and convalescent COVID-19.

Method: immunoSEQ multiplex PCR; TCRdb's copy keeps in-frame clones and lacks some. The sample has roughly 70,000 clones; over 75% are singletons. J gave up 4 bases and V 4 bases, and 5 bases lay outside the gene matches. The CDR3 length is 14 residues. The germline V gene has CDR1 SGHRS and CDR2 YFSETQ. The V and J genes are TRBV5-1 and TRBJ1-1, with 9 bases fitting TRBD1. The TCR originated in a human donor in a cohort sampled during active COVID-19. Sequencing used peripheral blood. This chain's CDR3 is CASSTDRGSTEAFF. In nucleotides, the CDR3 is TGCGCCAGCAGCACTGACAGGGGGTCCACTGAAGCTTTCTTT. The full variable domain, its missing parts supplied by reference TRBV5-1 and TRBJ1-1, is KAGVTQTPRYLIKTRGQQVTLSCSPISGHRSVSWYQQTPGQGLQFLFEYFSETQRNKGNFPGRFSGRQFSNSRSEMNVSTLELGDSALYLCASSTDRGSTEAFFGQGTRLTVV.